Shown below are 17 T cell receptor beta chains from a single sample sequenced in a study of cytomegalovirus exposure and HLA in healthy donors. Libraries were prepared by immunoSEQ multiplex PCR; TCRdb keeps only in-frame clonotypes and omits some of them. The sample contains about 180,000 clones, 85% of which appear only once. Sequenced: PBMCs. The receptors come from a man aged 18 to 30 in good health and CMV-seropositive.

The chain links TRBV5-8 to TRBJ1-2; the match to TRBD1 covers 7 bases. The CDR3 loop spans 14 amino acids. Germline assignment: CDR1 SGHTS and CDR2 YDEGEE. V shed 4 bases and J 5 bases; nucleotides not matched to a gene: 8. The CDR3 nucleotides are TGTGCCAGCAGCCCCGACAGGGTGACTTATGGCTACACCTTC. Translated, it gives CASSPDRVTYGYTF.

CDR3 coding DNA: TGTGCCAGCAGTTCCCAGACCGGGACACAAGAGACCCAGTACTTC. Protein: CASSSQTGTQETQYF. J is TRBJ2-5 and V is TRBV6-1; TRBD1 is a possible D gene (6 bases). The germline CDR1 and CDR2 sequences are MNHNS and SASEGT. Trimming removed 5 bases from V and 2 bases from J, with 15 bases in between. The CDR3 extends over 15 amino acids.

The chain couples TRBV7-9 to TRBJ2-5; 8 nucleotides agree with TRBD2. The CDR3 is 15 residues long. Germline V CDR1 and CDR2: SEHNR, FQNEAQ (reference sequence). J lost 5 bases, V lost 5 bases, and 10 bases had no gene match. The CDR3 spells CASSPGGSGKETQYF. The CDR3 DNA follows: TGTGCCAGCAGCCCCGGGGGTAGCGGGAAGGAGACCCAGTACTTC.

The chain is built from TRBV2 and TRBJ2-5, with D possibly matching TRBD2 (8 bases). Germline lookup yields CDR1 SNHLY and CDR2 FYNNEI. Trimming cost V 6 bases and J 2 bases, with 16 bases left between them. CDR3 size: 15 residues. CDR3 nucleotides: TGTGCCAGCAGGGGACTAGGACAGGTTCAAGAGACCCAGTACTTC. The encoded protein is CASRGLGQVQETQYF.

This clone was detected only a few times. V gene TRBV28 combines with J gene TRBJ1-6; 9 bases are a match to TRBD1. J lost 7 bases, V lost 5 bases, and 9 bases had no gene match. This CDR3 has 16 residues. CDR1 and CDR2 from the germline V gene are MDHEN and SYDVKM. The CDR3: CASSGSPGQGNSPLHF. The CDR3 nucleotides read TGTGCCAGCAGTGGGTCCCCGGGACAGGGAAATTCACCCCTCCACTTT. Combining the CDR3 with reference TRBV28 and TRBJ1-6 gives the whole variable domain DVKVTQSSRYLVKRTGEKVFLECVQDMDHENMFWYRQDPGLGLRLIYFSYDVKMKEKGDIPEGYSVSREKKERFSLILESASTNQTSMYLCASSGSPGQGNSPLHFGNGTRLTVT.

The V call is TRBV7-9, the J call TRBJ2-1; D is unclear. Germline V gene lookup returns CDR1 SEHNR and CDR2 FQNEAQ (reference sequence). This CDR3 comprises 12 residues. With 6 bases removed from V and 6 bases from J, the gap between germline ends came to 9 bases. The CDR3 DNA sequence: TGTGCCAGCAGGCGGCTTGCCAATGAGCAGTTCTTC. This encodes CASRRLANEQFF.

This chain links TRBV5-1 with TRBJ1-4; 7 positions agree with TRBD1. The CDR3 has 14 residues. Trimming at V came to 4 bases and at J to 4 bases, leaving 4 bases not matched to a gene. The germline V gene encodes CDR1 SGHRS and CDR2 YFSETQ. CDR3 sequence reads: CASSQTGINEKLFF. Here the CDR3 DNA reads TGCGCCAGCAGCCAGACAGGGATTAATGAAAAACTGTTTTTT.

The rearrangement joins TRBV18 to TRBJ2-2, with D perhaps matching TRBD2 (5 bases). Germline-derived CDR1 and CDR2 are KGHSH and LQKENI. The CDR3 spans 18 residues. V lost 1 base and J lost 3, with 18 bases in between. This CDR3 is CASSPLAGLSGDTGELFF. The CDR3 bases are TGTGCCAGCTCACCACTAGCCGGGCTCAGCGGAGACACCGGGGAGCTGTTTTTT.

The CDR3 DNA is TGTGCCAGCTCACCACCGGGACACTATAATTCACCCCTCCACTTT. The encoded protein is CASSPPGHYNSPLHF. V is TRBV18 and J is TRBJ1-6; possible D gene TRBD1, 6 bases. Trimming shortened V by 0 bases and J by 3 bases, and 6 bases separated the two germline ends. The CDR3 is 15 amino acids. Germline V gene sequence: CDR1 KGHSH, CDR2 LQKENI. The full variable domain, with the rest looked up from reference TRBV18 and TRBJ1-6, is NAGVMQNPRHLVRRRGQEARLRCSPMKGHSHVYWYRQLPEEGLKFMVYLQKENIIDESGMPKERFSAEFPKEGPSILRIQQVVRGDSAAYFCASSPPGHYNSPLHFGNGTRLTVT.

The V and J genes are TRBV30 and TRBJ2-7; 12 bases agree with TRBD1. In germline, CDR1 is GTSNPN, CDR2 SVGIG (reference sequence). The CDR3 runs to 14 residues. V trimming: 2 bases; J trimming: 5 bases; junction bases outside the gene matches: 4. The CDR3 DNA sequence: TGTGCCTGGAGTTCGGGACAGGGGGCCCACGAGCAGTACTTC. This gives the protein CAWSSGQGAHEQYF.

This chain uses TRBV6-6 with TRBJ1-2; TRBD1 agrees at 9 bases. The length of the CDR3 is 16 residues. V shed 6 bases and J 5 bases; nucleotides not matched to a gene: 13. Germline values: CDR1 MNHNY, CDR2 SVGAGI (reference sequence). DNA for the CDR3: TGTGCCAGCAGCGACCCCCCAGGGACAGGGCCTTATGGCTACACCTTC. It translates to CASSDPPGTGPYGYTF.

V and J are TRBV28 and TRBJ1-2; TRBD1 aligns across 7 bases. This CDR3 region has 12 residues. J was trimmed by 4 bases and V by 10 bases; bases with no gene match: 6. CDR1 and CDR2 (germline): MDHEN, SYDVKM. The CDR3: CATAGQSYGYTF. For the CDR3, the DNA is TGTGCCACCGCGGGACAGTCCTATGGCTACACCTTC.

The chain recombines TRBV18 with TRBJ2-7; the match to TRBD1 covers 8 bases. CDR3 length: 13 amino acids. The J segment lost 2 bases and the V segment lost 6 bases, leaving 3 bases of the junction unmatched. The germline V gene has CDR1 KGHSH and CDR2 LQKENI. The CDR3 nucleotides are TGTGCCAGCTCGTCGGACAGGGCCTACGAGCAGTACTTC. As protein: CASSSDRAYEQYF.

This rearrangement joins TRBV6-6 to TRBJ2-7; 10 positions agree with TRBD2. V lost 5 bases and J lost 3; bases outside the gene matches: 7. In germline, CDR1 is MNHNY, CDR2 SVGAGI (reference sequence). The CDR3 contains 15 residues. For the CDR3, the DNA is TGTGCCAGCAGTAGGGTTGGGACTAGCGTCTACGAGCAGTACTTC. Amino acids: CASSRVGTSVYEQYF.

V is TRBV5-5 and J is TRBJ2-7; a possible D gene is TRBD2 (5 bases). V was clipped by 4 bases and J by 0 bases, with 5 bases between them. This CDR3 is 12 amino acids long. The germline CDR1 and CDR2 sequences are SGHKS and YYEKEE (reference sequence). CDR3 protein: CASSGSSYEQYF. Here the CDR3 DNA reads TGTGCCAGCAGCGGGAGCTCCTACGAGCAGTACTTC.

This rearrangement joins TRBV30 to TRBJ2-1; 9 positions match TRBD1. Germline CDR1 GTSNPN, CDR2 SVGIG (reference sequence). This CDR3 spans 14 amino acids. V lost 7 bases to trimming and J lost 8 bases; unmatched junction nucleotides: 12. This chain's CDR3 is CALSGTGFSDEQFF. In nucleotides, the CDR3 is TGTGCCTTATCCGGGACAGGGTTTAGCGATGAGCAGTTCTTC.

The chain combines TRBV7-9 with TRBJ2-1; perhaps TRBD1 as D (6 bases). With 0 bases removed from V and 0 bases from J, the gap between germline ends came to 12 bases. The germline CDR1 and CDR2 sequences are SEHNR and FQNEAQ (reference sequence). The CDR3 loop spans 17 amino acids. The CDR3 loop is CASSLASGASSYNEQFF. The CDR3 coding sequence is TGTGCCAGCAGCTTAGCGTCAGGGGCCAGCTCCTACAATGAGCAGTTCTTC.